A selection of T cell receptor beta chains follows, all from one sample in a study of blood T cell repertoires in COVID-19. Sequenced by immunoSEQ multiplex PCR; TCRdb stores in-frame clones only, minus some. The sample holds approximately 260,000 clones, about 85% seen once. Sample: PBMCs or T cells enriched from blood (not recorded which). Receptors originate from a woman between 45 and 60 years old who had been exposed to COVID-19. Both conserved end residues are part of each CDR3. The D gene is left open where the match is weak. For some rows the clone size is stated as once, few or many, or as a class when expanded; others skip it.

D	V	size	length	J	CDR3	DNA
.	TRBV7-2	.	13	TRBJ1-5	CASSPFQGQPQHF	TGTGCCAGCAGCCCCTTTCAGGGCCAGCCCCAGCATTTT
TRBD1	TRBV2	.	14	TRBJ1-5	CASSPGTGAQPQHF	TGTGCCAGCAGCCCCGGGACAGGGGCTCAGCCCCAGCATTTT
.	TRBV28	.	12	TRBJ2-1	CATWTFDNEQFF	TGTGCCACCTGGACATTCGACAATGAGCAGTTCTTC
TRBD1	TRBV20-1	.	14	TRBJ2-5	CSASGGQVRETQYF	TGCAGTGCTAGTGGGGGACAGGTGAGGGAGACCCAGTACTTC
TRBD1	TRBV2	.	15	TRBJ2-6	CASSADRGRANVLTF	TGTGCCAGCAGTGCGGACAGGGGAAGGGCCAACGTCCTGACTTTC
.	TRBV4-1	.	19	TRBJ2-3	CASSQDLFLVRGATDTQYF	TGCGCCAGCAGCCAAGACCTTTTTCTTGTTCGGGGAGCTACAGATACGCAGTATTTT
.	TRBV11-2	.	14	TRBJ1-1	CASRPGPGGTEAFF	TGTGCCAGCAGACCGGGACCGGGAGGCACTGAAGCTTTCTTT
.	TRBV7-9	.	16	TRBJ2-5	CASSFRTPTGYETQYF	TGTGCCAGCAGCTTCAGGACTCCTACAGGGTACGAGACCCAGTACTTC
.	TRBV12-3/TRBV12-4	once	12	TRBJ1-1	CASRLHSTEAFF	TGTGCCAGCAGGCTGCATAGCACTGAAGCTTTCTTT
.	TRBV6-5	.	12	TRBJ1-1	CASSIGQLEAFF	TGTGCCAGCAGTATCGGACAGTTGGAAGCTTTCTTT
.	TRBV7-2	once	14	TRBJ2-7	CASSLFTGRDEQYF	TGTGCCAGCAGCTTATTTACAGGTCGCGACGAGCAGTACTTC
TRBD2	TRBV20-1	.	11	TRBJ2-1	CSRRRGGEQFF	TGCTCAAGGCGGCGGGGGGGCGAGCAGTTCTTC